These 19 T cell receptor beta chains came from one sample sequenced in a study of blood T cell repertoires in COVID-19. Sequencing used immunoSEQ multiplex PCR; TCRdb keeps in-frame clones, though not all of them. The sample yields almost 250,000 clones, more than 75% seen once. The specimen was peripheral blood. The receptors stem from an elderly woman with COVID-19, enrolled during active disease.

The rearrangement joins TRBV15 to TRBJ2-1; 9 bases agree with TRBD2. CDR3 length: 16 amino acids. Trimming took 1 base from V and 7 from J; bases not matched to a gene: 8. CDR1 is LNHNV, CDR2 YYDKDF, per germline (reference sequence). The CDR3 sequence: CATSRGAGTSKNEQFF. CDR3 bases: TGTGCCACCAGCAGAGGGGCCGGGACTAGCAAGAATGAGCAGTTCTTC.

V and J are TRBV2 and TRBJ1-2; 9 bases match TRBD1. Losses at the gene ends were 4 bases for V and 5 bases for J; bases not matched to a gene: 5. The CDR3 contains 14 residues. CDR1 and CDR2 (germline): SNHLY, FYNNEI. The CDR3 DNA reads as TGTGCCAGCAGTGTGACAGGGGGTTATTATGGCTACACCTTC. Its translation: CASSVTGGYYGYTF. Combining the CDR3 with reference TRBV2 and TRBJ1-2 gives the whole variable domain EPEVTQTPSHQVTQMGQEVILRCVPISNHLYFYWYRQILGQKVEFLVSFYNNEISEKSEIFDDQFSVERPDGSNFTLKIRSTKLEDSAMYFCASSVTGGYYGYTFGSGTRLTVV.

For this clone: At one of its ends the junction is not consistent with the germline gene, which may arise from a read error. V usage is TRBV5-4 and J usage is TRBJ1-1; D gene ambiguous. CDR1 is SGHNT, CDR2 YYREEE, per germline (reference sequence). The CDR3 sequence is 13 residues long. CDR3 loop: CASSPQMNAEAFF. In nucleotides, the CDR3 is TGTGCCAGCAGCCCTCAGATGAACGCTGAAGCTTTCTTT.

The CDR3 DNA reads as TGTGCCAGCACTACCGCTGAGGGCCTGAACACTGAAGCTTTCTTT. It codes for CASTTAEGLNTEAFF. The rearrangement joins TRBV28 to TRBJ1-1; no firm D call. V was clipped by 7 bases and J by 0 bases, with 15 bases between them. CDR1 and CDR2 (germline): MDHEN, SYDVKM. The CDR3 loop spans 15 amino acids.

This chain uses TRBV18 with TRBJ1-1; no firm D call. CDR1 is KGHSH, CDR2 LQKENI, per germline. The CDR3 covers 15 residues. Trimming took off 2 bases at V and 6 bases at J, with 16 bases between the two ends. CDR3 nucleotide sequence: TGTGCCAGCTCACCAATGAGCAGCCCCGGGGCTGAAGCTTTCTTT. This encodes CASSPMSSPGAEAFF.

V is TRBV7-9 and J is TRBJ2-4; perhaps TRBD2 as D (7 bases). Trimming shortened V by 1 base and J by 5 bases, and 12 bases separated the two germline ends. Germline V gene sequence: CDR1 SEHNR, CDR2 FQNEAQ (reference sequence). The CDR3 runs 15 residues. Here the CDR3 reads CASSLESGGENIQYF. The CDR3 nucleotides are TGTGCCAGCAGCTTAGAGTCGGGGGGCGAAAACATTCAGTACTTC.

The chain has TRBV5-1 and TRBJ2-5; 8 bases map to TRBD2. CDR1 and CDR2 from the germline V gene are SGHRS and YFSETQ. CDR3 length: 13 amino acids. J was trimmed by 4 bases and V by 4 bases; bases with no gene match: 3. CDR3 protein: CASSRTSRETQYF. The CDR3 DNA sequence: TGCGCCAGCAGCCGGACTAGCCGAGAGACCCAGTACTTC.

This chain joins TRBV28 and TRBJ2-3, with 13 bases identical to TRBD2. The CDR3 spans 21 residues. Germline assignment: CDR1 MDHEN and CDR2 SYDVKM. The trim removed 4 bases at V and 0 bases at J, leaving 16 bases unmatched. For the CDR3, the DNA is TGTGCCAGCAGTTCCCCGATGGGACTAGCGGGGCGTCCTTCTAGCACAGATACGCAGTATTTT. It translates to CASSSPMGLAGRPSSTDTQYF.

This clone was recorded once. The chain links TRBV28 to TRBJ2-3; 16 positions match TRBD2. Germline CDR1 MDHEN, CDR2 SYDVKM. The CDR3 runs to 18 residues. With V trimmed by 6 bases and J by 1 base, 7 bases remained unmatched. The CDR3 DNA is TGTGCCAGCAGCTCGGGACTAGCGGGGGGGCGGGGCACAGATACGCAGTATTTT. Amino acid sequence: CASSSGLAGGRGTDTQYF. Filled out from reference TRBV28 and TRBJ2-3, the complete variable domain reads DVKVTQSSRYLVKRTGEKVFLECVQDMDHENMFWYRQDPGLGLRLIYFSYDVKMKEKGDIPEGYSVSREKKERFSLILESASTNQTSMYLCASSSGLAGGRGTDTQYFGPGTRLTVL.

This chain joins TRBV9 and TRBJ2-3; TRBD2 matches at 8 bases. Germline V lookup: CDR1 SGDLS, CDR2 YYNGEE. J was trimmed by 0 bases and V by 4 bases; bases with no gene match: 10. The CDR3 sequence is 17 residues long. DNA of the CDR3: TGTGCCAGCAGCCCTCTTGGAGCGGGGGCTAGCACAGATACGCAGTATTTT. Its translation: CASSPLGAGASTDTQYF. Variable domain in full (rest from reference TRBV9 and TRBJ2-3): DSGVTQTPKHLITATGQRVTLRCSPRSGDLSVYWYQQSLDQGLQFLIQYYNGEERAKGNILERFSAQQFPDLHSELNLSSLELGDSALYFCASSPLGAGASTDTQYFGPGTRLTVL.

The chain links TRBV19 to TRBJ1-5; D may be TRBD1 (6 bases). Trimming took 6 bases from V and 0 from J, leaving 15 bases between them. The CDR3 has 16 residues. In germline, CDR1 is LNHDA, CDR2 SQIVND (reference sequence). The CDR3 nucleotides read TGTGCCAGTAGAACAACAGGGAAGAATAGCAATCAGCCCCAGCATTTT. Translation gives CASRTTGKNSNQPQHF.

The chain has TRBV7-2 and TRBJ2-7, with D possibly being TRBD2 (6 bases). The CDR3 consists of 14 residues. Trimming removed 1 base from V and 3 bases from J, with 10 bases in between. CDR1 and CDR2 from the germline V gene are SGHTA and FQGNSA. This CDR3 reads CASSLVGGDYEQYV. In nucleotides, the CDR3 is TGTGCCAGCAGCTTAGTTGGCGGGGACTACGAGCAGTACGTC.

Only one count was recorded for this clone. J is TRBJ1-1 and V is TRBV7-9; the D gene is possibly TRBD1 (6 bases). V lost 5 bases, J lost 5 bases, and 15 bases lay in between. Germline lookup yields CDR1 SEHNR and CDR2 FQNEAQ (reference sequence). CDR3 size: 14 residues. The CDR3 region has the DNA TGTGCCAGCAGCCCGGGACAAGGAGAGACTGAAGCTTTCTTT. The encoded protein is CASSPGQGETEAFF.

This chain uses TRBV5-1 with TRBJ1-1; tentatively, D is TRBD1 (6 bases). The CDR3 is 16 residues long. V was trimmed by 2 bases and J by 2 bases, leaving 16 bases between them. Germline-derived CDR1 and CDR2 are SGHRS and YFSETQ. This CDR3 reads CASSFGWTDVNTEAFF. The CDR3 bases are TGCGCCAGCAGCTTCGGATGGACAGACGTTAACACTGAAGCTTTCTTT. The full variable domain, in which reference TRBV5-1 and TRBJ1-1 provide the parts outside the CDR3, is KAGVTQTPRYLIKTRGQQVTLSCSPISGHRSVSWYQQTPGQGLQFLFEYFSETQRNKGNFPGRFSGRQFSNSRSEMNVSTLELGDSALYLCASSFGWTDVNTEAFFGQGTRLTVV.

The chain combines TRBV2 with TRBJ1-2; the match to TRBD1 covers 9 bases. The CDR3 extends over 14 amino acids. Trimming cost V 6 bases and J 1 base; bases outside gene matches: 3. CDR1 and CDR2 from the germline V gene are SNHLY and FYNNEI. The CDR3: CASRRQGDNYGYTF. DNA of the CDR3: TGTGCCAGCAGGCGACAGGGGGATAACTATGGCTACACCTTC.

This chain's CDR3 is CASSSLADNEQFF. CDR3 nucleotide sequence: TGTGCCAGCAGTAGTCTAGCGGACAATGAGCAGTTCTTC. The genes are TRBV2 and TRBJ2-1; 7 nucleotides match TRBD2. The CDR3 length is 13 residues. V shed 5 bases, J shed 5 bases, and the junction held 3 bases outside the gene matches. Germline values: CDR1 SNHLY, CDR2 FYNNEI.

This clone was observed a single time. The chain uses TRBV27 and TRBJ1-1; D is uncertain. This CDR3 contains 13 residues. Germline-derived CDR1 and CDR2 are MNHEY and SMNVEV (reference sequence). Between the trimmed V and J ends, which lost 8 bases and 1 base, there was a span of 11 bases. CDR3 sequence reads: CASGGRKNTEAFF. The DNA of the CDR3 is TGTGCCAGCGGCGGGCGGAAGAACACTGAAGCTTTCTTT.

This clone occurred once. The rearrangement uses TRBV9 and TRBJ2-7; 9 bases align to TRBD1. Germline V gene data show CDR1 as SGDLS and CDR2 as YYNGEE. V dropped 4 bases and J dropped 6; count of bases not matched to a gene: 11. The CDR3 consists of 15 residues. CDR3 DNA sequence: TGTGCCAGCAGCAACACCGGGACAGGGAATACCGAGCAGTACTTC. Its protein is CASSNTGTGNTEQYF.

The CDR3 DNA sequence: TGTGCCAGCAGCTTAGCTGGCCAGGCGTTCTCCTACAATGAGCAGTTCTTC. This encodes CASSLAGQAFSYNEQFF. J is TRBJ2-1 and V is TRBV7-2; D not certain. The germline V gene encodes CDR1 SGHTA and CDR2 FQGNSA. The CDR3 covers 17 residues. The germline V and J ends were trimmed by 0 bases and 0 bases, with 12 bases remaining between them.